This T cell receptor beta chain is drawn from a study of cytotoxic CD8 clonotypes in ibrutinib-treated CLL. The overall study: The samples contained 250,000 to 300,000 productive templates on average. They also contained an average of 94,082 productive rearrangements.

Per germline, CDR1 MNHEY and CDR2 SVGAGI. Trimming cost V 8 bases and J 3 bases, with 17 bases left between them. The CDR3 has 14 amino acids. Using immunoSEQ multiplex PCR, the repertoire was profiled, and TCRdb retains in-frame clones only, with some absent. This table holds a few hundred thousand clones, roughly two thirds found once. The rearrangement joins TRBV6-5 to TRBJ2-7, with a weak D call TRBD2 (6 bases). This clonotype originated in a human donor with chronic lymphocytic leukemia. Sequences were derived from PBMCs, sampled after 36 months of ibrutinib treatment. The chain's CDR3 is CASHRTGTVYEQYF. CDR3 coding DNA: TGTGCCAGCCACCGAACCGGGACTGTCTACGAGCAGTACTTC.